A few counts support the clone carrying this T cell receptor (beta chain). The antigen remains undetermined. It was uncontrolled infection, other autoimmune disease, pregnancy or lactation that excluded patients. The source of the sample is a study of T cells in Graves' hyperthyroidism and ophthalmopathy. Amplification of TCR beta CDR3 regions was performed using RNA transcripts as template. RT-PCR in the first round (using the HTBI primer set) targeted the TCR CDR3. TCRdb redid the calling of the multiplex PCR reads with MiXCR, one entry per CDR3 protein. The repertoire holds about 640,000 distinct CDR3 sequences, with less than 25% as singletons. General study points: Progression to ophthalmopathy was predicted a median of 6.5 months early.

This clonotype was sampled from a man aged 25 to 45 with Graves' ophthalmopathy. Sequencing input: blood.

The CDR3, as DNA: TGTGCCAGCAAAGGAGACATAGCCAAAAACATTCAGTACTTC. Encoded protein: CASKGDIAKNIQYF. This sequence joins TRBV12-3 or TRBV12-4 and TRBJ2-4; the D is unclear. Trimming shortened V by 7 bases and J by 0 bases, and 10 bases separated the two germline ends. CDR3 length: 14 amino acids.